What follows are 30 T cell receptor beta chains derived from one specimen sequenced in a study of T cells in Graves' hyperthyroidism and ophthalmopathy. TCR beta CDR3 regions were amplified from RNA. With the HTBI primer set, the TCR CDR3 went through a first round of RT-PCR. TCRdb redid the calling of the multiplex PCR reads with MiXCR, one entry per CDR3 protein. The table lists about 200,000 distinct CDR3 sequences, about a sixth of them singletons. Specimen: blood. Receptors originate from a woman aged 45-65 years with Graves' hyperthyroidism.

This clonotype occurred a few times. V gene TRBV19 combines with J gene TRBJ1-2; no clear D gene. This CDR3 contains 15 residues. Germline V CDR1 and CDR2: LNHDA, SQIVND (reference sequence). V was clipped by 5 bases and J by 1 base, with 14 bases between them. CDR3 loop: CASSPYAGRNYGYTF. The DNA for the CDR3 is TGTGCCAGTAGTCCCTATGCAGGTCGTAACTATGGCTACACCTTC.

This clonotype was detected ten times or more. The CDR3 region is CASRDRGLNYGYTF. In nucleotides, the CDR3 is TGTGCCAGCAGGGACAGGGGGCTTAACTATGGCTACACCTTC. V and J are TRBV6-1 and TRBJ1-2, with 11 nucleotides matching TRBD1. From germline, CDR1 is MNHNS and CDR2 SASEGT. The V segment lost 6 bases and the J segment 1 base; nucleotides outside the gene matches: 1. The CDR3 consists of 14 residues.

In DNA form, the CDR3 reads TGCAGTGCTAGAGATACCCGGACCGTCTACGAGCAGTACTTC. Residues: CSARDTRTVYEQYF. The chain carries TRBV20-1 and TRBJ2-7; D ambiguous. Trimming removed 0 bases at V and 3 bases at J, with 12 bases between. The CDR3 has 14 residues. The germline CDR1 and CDR2 sequences are DFQATT and SNEGSKA (reference sequence).

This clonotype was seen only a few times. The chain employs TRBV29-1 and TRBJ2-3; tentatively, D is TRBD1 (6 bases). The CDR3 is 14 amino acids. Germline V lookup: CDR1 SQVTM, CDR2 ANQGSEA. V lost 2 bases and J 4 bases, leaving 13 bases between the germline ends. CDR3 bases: TGCAGCGTTGAAAATACAGGGAGAGCAGATACGCAGTATTTT. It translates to CSVENTGRADTQYF.

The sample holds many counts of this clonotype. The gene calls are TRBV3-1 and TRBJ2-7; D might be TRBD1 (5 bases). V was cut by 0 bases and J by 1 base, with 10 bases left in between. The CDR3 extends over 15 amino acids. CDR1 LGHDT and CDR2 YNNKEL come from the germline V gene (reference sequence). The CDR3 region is CASSQDWTPSYEQYF. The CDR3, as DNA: TGTGCCAGCAGCCAAGACTGGACACCTTCCTACGAGCAGTACTTC.

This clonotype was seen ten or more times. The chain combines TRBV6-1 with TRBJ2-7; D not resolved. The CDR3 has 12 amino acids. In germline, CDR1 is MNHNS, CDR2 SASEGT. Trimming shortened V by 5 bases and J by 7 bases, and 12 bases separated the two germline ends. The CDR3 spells CASSTLFGEQYF. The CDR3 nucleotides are TGTGCCAGCAGTACCCTTTTTGGTGAGCAGTACTTC.

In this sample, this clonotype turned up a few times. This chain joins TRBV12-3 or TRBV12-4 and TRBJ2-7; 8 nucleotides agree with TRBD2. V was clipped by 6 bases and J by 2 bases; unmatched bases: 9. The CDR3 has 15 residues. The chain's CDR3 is CASRPTSGNAYEQYF. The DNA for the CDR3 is TGTGCCAGCAGGCCTACTAGCGGTAACGCCTACGAGCAGTACTTC.

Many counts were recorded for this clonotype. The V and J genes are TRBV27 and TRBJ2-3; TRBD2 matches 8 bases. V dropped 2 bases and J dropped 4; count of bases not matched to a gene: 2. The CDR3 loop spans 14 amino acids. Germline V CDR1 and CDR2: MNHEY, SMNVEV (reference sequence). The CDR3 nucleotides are TGTGCCAGCAGTTTAGCGCGGGGGGCAGATACGCAGTATTTT. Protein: CASSLARGADTQYF.

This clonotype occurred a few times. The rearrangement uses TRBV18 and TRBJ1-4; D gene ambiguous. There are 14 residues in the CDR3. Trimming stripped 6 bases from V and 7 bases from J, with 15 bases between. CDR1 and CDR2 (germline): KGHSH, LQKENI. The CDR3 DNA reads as TGTGCCAGCTCGTATACTGAGTTGGGTGAAAAACTGTTTTTT. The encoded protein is CASSYTELGEKLFF. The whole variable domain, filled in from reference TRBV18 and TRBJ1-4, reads NAGVMQNPRHLVRRRGQEARLRCSPMKGHSHVYWYRQLPEEGLKFMVYLQKENIIDESGMPKERFSAEFPKEGPSILRIQQVVRGDSAAYFCASSYTELGEKLFFGSGTQLSVL.

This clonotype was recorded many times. DNA of the CDR3: TGTGCCAGCAGCTTACAGGGGGTCAAAGATACGCAGTATTTT. Protein: CASSLQGVKDTQYF. This chain joins TRBV7-3 and TRBJ2-3, with 7 bases identical to TRBD1. Germline V gives CDR1 SGHTA, CDR2 FQGTGA. The CDR3 runs 14 residues. Losses at the gene ends were 2 bases for V and 5 bases for J; bases not matched to a gene: 4.

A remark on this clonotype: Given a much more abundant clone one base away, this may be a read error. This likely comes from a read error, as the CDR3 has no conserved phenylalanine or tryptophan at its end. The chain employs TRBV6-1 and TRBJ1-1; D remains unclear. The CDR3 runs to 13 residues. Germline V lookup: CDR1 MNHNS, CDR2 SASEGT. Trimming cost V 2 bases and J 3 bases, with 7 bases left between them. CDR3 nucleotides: TGTGCCAGCAGTGAACTCTGGGACACTGAAGCTTTCCTT. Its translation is CASSELWDTEAFL.

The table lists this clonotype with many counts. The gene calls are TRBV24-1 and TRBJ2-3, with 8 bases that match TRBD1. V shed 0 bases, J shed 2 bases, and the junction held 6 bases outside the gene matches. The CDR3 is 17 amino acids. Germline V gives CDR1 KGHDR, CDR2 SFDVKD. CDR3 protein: CATSDLSGQGNTDTQYF. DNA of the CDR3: TGTGCCACCAGTGATTTGAGTGGACAGGGAAACACAGATACGCAGTATTTT.

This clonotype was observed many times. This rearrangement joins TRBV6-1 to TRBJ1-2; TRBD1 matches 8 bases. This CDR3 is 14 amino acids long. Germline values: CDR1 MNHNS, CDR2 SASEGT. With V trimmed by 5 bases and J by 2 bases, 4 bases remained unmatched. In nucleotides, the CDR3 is TGTGCCAGCAGTCCGCGGACAGGGAACTATGGCTACACCTTC. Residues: CASSPRTGNYGYTF.

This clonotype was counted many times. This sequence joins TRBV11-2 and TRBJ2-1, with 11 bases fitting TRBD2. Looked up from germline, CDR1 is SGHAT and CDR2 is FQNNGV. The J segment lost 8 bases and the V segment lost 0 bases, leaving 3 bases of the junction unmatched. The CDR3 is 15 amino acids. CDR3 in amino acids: CASSLDSGRAHEQFF. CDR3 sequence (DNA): TGTGCCAGCAGCTTAGATAGCGGGAGGGCCCATGAGCAGTTCTTC.

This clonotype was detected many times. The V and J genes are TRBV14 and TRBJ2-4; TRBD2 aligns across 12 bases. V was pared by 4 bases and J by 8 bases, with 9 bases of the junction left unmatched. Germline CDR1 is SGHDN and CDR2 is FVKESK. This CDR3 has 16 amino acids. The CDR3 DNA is TGTGCCAGCAGCCCTGGAAGGACTAGCGGGACATACATTCAGTACTTC. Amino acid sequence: CASSPGRTSGTYIQYF.

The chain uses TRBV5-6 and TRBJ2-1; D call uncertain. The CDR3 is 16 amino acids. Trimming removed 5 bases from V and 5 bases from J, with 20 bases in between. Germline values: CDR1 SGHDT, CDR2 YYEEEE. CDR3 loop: CASSEWANRTNNEQFF. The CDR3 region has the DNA TGTGCCAGCAGTGAATGGGCTAACCGGACCAACAATGAGCAGTTCTTC.

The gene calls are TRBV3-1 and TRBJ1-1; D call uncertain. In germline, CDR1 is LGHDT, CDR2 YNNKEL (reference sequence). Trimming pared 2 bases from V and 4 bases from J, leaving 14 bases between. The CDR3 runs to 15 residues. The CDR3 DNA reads TGTGCCAGCAGCCAATATGGAGGGTTAAGCACTGAAGCTTTCTTT. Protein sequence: CASSQYGGLSTEAFF.

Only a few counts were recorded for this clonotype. The CDR3 nucleotides are TGTGCCAGCAACCCCAGGGACTCCTCCTACGAGCAGTACTTC. It yields the protein CASNPRDSSYEQYF. The V call is TRBV7-2, the J call TRBJ2-7; D may be TRBD2 (6 bases). With 7 bases removed from V and 0 bases from J, the gap between germline ends came to 13 bases. Germline V gene sequence: CDR1 SGHTA, CDR2 FQGNSA. The CDR3 totals 14 residues.

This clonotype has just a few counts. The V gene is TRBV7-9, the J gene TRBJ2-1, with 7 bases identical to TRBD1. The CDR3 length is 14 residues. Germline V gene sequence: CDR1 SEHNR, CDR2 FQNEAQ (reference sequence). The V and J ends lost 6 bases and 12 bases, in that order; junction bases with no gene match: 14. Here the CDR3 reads CASSPDRPPWGQFF. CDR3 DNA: TGTGCCAGCAGTCCGGACAGGCCCCCGTGGGGGCAGTTCTTC.

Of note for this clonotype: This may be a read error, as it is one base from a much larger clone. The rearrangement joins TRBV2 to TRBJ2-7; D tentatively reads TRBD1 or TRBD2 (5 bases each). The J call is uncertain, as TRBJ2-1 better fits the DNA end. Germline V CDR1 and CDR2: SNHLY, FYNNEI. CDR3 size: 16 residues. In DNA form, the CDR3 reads TGTGCCAGCAGTGGACAGTCGGAGCGGAACTCCTACGAGCAGTTCTTC. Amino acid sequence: CASSGQSERNSYEQFF.

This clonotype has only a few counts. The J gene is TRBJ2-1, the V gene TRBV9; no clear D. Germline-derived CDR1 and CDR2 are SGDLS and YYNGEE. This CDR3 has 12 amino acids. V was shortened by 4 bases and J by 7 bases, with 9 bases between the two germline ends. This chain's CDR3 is CASSPGQNEQFF. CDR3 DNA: TGTGCCAGCAGCCCCGGGCAAAATGAGCAGTTCTTC.

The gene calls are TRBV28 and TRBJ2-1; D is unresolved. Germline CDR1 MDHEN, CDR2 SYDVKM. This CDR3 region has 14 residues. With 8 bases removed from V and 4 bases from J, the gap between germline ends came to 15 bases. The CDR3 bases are TGTGCCAGCGCCCGCCCGGGCTTGTACAATGAGCAGTTCTTC. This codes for CASARPGLYNEQFF.

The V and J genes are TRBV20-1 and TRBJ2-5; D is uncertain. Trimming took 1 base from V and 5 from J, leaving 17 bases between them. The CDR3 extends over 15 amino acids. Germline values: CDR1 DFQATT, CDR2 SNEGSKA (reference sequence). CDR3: CSARVYYRPDETQYF. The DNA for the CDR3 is TGCAGTGCTAGAGTTTACTACCGCCCCGACGAGACCCAGTACTTC.

The CDR3 nucleotides read TGCAGTGCTAGGGTAGCGGGAGCTTACGAGCAGTACTTC. Translation: CSARVAGAYEQYF. The chain combines TRBV20-1 with TRBJ2-7; 9 bases are shared with TRBD2. The ends lost 3 bases at V and 4 bases at J; junction bases unmatched: 4. CDR3 length equals 13 residues. Germline V gene sequence: CDR1 DFQATT, CDR2 SNEGSKA (reference sequence).

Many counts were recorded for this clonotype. The CDR3 loop reads CASSLSQPTASSYNEQFF. DNA for the CDR3: TGTGCCAGCAGTTTATCCCAACCAACGGCTAGCTCCTACAATGAGCAGTTCTTC. The rearrangement uses TRBV27 and TRBJ2-1, with D unresolved. The V end lost 0 bases, the J end lost 0 bases, and 15 bases lay between the germline ends. Per germline, CDR1 MNHEY and CDR2 SMNVEV (reference sequence). The CDR3 runs to 18 residues.

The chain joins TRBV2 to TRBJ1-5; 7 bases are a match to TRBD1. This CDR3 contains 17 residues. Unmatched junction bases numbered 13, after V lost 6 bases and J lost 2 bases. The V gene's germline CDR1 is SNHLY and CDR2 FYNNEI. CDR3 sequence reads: CASRSGTAGTGNQPQHF. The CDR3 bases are TGTGCCAGCAGGTCCGGGACAGCCGGAACTGGCAATCAGCCCCAGCATTTT.

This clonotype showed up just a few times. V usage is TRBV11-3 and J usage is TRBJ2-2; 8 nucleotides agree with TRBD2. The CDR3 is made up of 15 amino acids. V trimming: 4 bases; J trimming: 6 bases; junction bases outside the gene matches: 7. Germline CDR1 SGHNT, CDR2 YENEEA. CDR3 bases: TGTGCCAGCAGCTACGTAGCGGGGCCGGCCGGGGAGCTGTTTTTT. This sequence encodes CASSYVAGPAGELFF. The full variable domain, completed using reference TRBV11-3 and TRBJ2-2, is EAGVVQSPRYKIIEKKQPVAFWCNPISGHNTLYWYLQNLGQGPELLIRYENEEAVDDSQLPKDRFSAERLKGVDSTLKIQPAELGDSAVYLCASSYVAGPAGELFFGEGSRLTVL.

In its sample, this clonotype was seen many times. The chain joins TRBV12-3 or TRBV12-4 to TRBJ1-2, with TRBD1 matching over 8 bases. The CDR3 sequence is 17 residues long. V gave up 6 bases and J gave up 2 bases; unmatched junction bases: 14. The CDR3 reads CASSPWTGRGANYGYTF. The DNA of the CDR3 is TGTGCCAGCAGCCCCTGGACAGGGAGGGGGGCGAACTATGGCTACACCTTC.

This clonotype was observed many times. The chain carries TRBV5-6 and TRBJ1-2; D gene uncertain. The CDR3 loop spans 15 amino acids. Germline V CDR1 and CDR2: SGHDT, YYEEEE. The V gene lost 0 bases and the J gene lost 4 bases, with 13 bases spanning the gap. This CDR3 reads CASSLEGVWAYGYTF. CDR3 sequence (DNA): TGTGCCAGCAGCTTGGAGGGCGTTTGGGCCTATGGCTACACCTTC.

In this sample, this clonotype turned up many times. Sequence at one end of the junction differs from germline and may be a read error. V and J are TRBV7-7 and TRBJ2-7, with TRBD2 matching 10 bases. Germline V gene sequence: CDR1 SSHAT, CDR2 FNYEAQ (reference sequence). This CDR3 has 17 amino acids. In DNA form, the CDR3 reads TGTGCTAGCAGCTTTGTAGTTAGCGGGAGGCCCTCCTACGAGCAGTACTTC. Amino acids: CASSFVVSGRPSYEQYF.